The entry below gives a single T cell receptor beta chain sequence along with its context. The antigen remains undetermined. This record belongs to a study of CD8 T cells in Susac syndrome. Findings and limits, study-wide: The study admitted that it had a relatively small number of individuals in its TCR sequencing and HLA analysis.

It was with random hexamers that roughly 0.5 to 1 ug RNA was reverse transcribed. The amplification used immunoSEQ multiplex PCR on TCR beta CDR3; it spanned 54 Vbeta and 13 Jbeta. TCRdb reprocessed the immunoSEQ multiplex PCR reads via MiXCR and lists one record per CDR3 protein. The sample has some 150,000 distinct CDR3 sequences, approximately 94% seen once. The CDR3 covers 14 residues. In germline, CDR1 is MNHNS, CDR2 SASEGT. V shed 7 bases, J shed 7 bases, and the junction held 7 bases outside the gene matches. As controls, healthy donors matched for age and sex were used. FACS enriched CD8+ TEMRA cells, while bulk CD8+ and CD4+ were negatively isolated.

The receptor was isolated from a human donor in good health. The rearrangement joins TRBV6-1 to TRBJ1-2, with 12 bases lining up with TRBD1. Sample: CD4+ T cells from PBMCs. The CDR3 region has the DNA TGTGCCAGCAATAGGGACAGGGGGCAAAGTGGCTACACCTTC. Protein: CASNRDRGQSGYTF.